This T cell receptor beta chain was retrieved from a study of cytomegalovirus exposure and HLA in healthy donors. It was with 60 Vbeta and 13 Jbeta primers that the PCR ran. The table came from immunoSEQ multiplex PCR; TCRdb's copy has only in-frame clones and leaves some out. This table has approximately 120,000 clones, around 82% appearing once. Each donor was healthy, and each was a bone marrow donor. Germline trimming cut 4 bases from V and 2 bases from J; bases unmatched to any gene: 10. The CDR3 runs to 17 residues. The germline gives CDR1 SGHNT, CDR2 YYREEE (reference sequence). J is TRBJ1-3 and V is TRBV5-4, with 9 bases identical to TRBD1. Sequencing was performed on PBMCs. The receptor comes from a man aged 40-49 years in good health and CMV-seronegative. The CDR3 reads CASSRDLQGATGNTIYF. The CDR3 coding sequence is TGTGCCAGCAGCCGAGACCTACAGGGGGCAACTGGAAACACCATATATTTT.